What follows describes a single T cell receptor (beta chain). Trimming took off 1 base at V and 6 bases at J, with 15 bases between the two ends. The CDR3 loop spans 16 amino acids. The germline V gene encodes CDR1 SEHNR and CDR2 FQNEAQ (reference sequence). Method: immunoSEQ multiplex PCR; TCRdb's copy keeps in-frame clones and lacks some. This sample has fewer than 300,000 clones, with around nine tenths found just once. The data were obtained in a study of blood T cell repertoires in COVID-19. Overall study: Sites across the United States, Italy and Spain contributed samples from acute and convalescent COVID-19.

The sequenced sample consisted of peripheral blood. The gene calls are TRBV7-9 and TRBJ1-4; D gene unclear. This clonotype was sampled from a man aged 30-40 years with acute or convalescent COVID-19. This CDR3 reads CASSLGSTPEDEKLFF. The CDR3 nucleotides are TGTGCCAGCAGCTTAGGGTCGACTCCAGAGGATGAAAAACTGTTTTTT.